This entry lists 9 T cell receptor beta chains sequenced from one sample in a study of monozygotic twins with inflammatory bowel disease. Using the 5' RACE reads, TCRdb records one entry per CDR3 protein without DNA. The sample holds about 160,000 distinct CDR3 sequences. The source material was blood. These receptors were taken from a human donor with ulcerative colitis or Crohn's disease, or a healthy co-twin of an affected twin (not recorded which).

The J gene is TRBJ2-7, the V gene TRBV7-2; as DNA is missing, the TRBD1 call by TCRdb cannot be tested. CDR1 SGHTA and CDR2 FQGNSA come from the germline V gene. This CDR3 is built from 13 residues. CDR3 in amino acids: CASSLERTGEQYF.

The chain carries TRBV12-3 or TRBV12-4 and TRBJ2-1. The CDR3 is made up of 16 amino acids. This chain's CDR3 is CASSTQTRSSYNEQFF.

The chain couples TRBV14 to TRBJ2-1; TCRdb selects TRBD2, and the lack of DNA leaves this call unchecked. The CDR3 has 17 residues. The germline gives CDR1 SGHDN, CDR2 FVKESK. The CDR3 protein is CASSQGVTSGIYNEQFF.

The rearrangement uses TRBV7-2 and TRBJ2-7; with no DNA, the TCRdb D assignment of TRBD1 cannot be verified. Germline CDR1 is SGHTA and CDR2 is FQGNSA. The CDR3 extends over 15 amino acids. The CDR3 loop reads CASSLKGQGVNEQYF.

The rearrangement links TRBV20-1 to TRBJ2-7. The CDR3 consists of 12 residues. The germline CDR1 and CDR2 sequences are DFQATT and SNEGSKA (reference sequence). CDR3 in amino acids: CSARDRVYEQYF.

J is TRBJ2-7 and V is TRBV2; TCRdb gives TRBD2 as the D gene, but with no DNA this cannot be confirmed. The CDR3 loop spans 14 amino acids. CDR1 is SNHLY, CDR2 FYNNEI, per germline. The CDR3 sequence is CASRRSGSKYEQYF.

The V and J genes are TRBV7-2 and TRBJ2-7; TCRdb designates TRBD2, a call that cannot be tested without DNA. Germline CDR1 is SGHTA and CDR2 is FQGNSA. The CDR3 extends over 17 amino acids. CDR3 in amino acids: CASSPRGSGRGTYEQYF.

CDR3 protein: CAISEQGQGHF. V is TRBV10-3 and J is TRBJ2-7; absent DNA, TCRdb's TRBD1 call cannot be checked. The CDR3 has 11 amino acids. Germline-derived CDR1 and CDR2 are ENHRY and SYGVKD.

This chain joins TRBV25-1 and TRBJ2-7. Germline V gene lookup returns CDR1 MGHDK and CDR2 SYGVNS. The CDR3 totals 12 residues. CDR3 sequence: CASSGGSYEQYF.